Listed below are T cell receptor beta chains from one sample, sequenced in a study of technical replicates of blood from a few donors. The method was immunoSEQ multiplex PCR; TCRdb's version includes in-frame clones alone and lacks a portion of them. The sample consists of 95,000 or so clones, 90% to 95% of them appearing once. Sequenced input: T cells isolated from PBMCs. Receptor source: a human donor in good health. Each CDR3 is given with its conserved first and last residue. Each record gives: V gene, CDR3 length, D gene, J gene, clone size, CDR3 protein, CDR3 DNA. A D gene is named only where the DNA matches it firmly. Where a row states a size, it is once, few, many or the class of an expanded clone; other rows omit it.

TRBV9	15	NA	TRBJ2-6	NA	CASSVAGSGANVLTF	TGTGCCAGCAGCGTAGCGGGGTCAGGGGCCAACGTCCTGACTTTC
TRBV7-8	16	NA	TRBJ2-7	NA	CASSSTPRYGSYEQYF	TGTGCCAGCAGCTCGACACCCAGGTACGGATCCTACGAGCAGTACTTC
TRBV6-5	16	NA	TRBJ2-1	NA	CASSYFARGPYNEQFF	TGTGCCAGCAGTTACTTCGCGCGGGGCCCCTACAATGAGCAGTTCTTC
TRBV7-9	14	TRBD1	TRBJ2-5	NA	CASSSRTGWETQYF	TGTGCCAGCAGCTCCAGGACAGGATGGGAGACCCAGTACTTC
TRBV6-6	16	NA	TRBJ1-2	NA	CASSYEAGPANYGYTF	TGTGCCAGCAGTTACGAAGCGGGCCCGGCAAACTATGGCTACACCTTC
TRBV19	14	NA	TRBJ2-7	NA	CASSIRRQGYEQYF	TGTGCCAGTAGTATACGCCGCCAGGGCTACGAGCAGTACTTC
TRBV29-1	14	NA	TRBJ1-2	once	CSVAGRGTNYGYTF	TGCAGCGTTGCTGGGAGGGGCACTAACTATGGCTACACCTTC
TRBV9	16	TRBD1	TRBJ2-7	NA	CASSYSPGQGSYEQYF	TGTGCCAGCAGTTATTCACCGGGACAGGGGTCCTACGAGCAGTACTTC
TRBV9	15	NA	TRBJ1-1	NA	CASSPRGLMNTEAFF	TGTGCCAGCAGCCCCAGGGGTCTTATGAACACTGAAGCTTTCTTT
TRBV10-3	14	NA	TRBJ2-3	once	CAISEGQRTDTQYF	TGTGCCATCAGTGAGGGACAGCGCACAGATACGCAGTATTTT
TRBV19	15	TRBD1	TRBJ1-4	NA	CASTHSTGGREKLFF	TGTGCCAGTACCCATTCGACAGGGGGACGTGAAAAACTGTTTTTT
TRBV6-1	13	NA	TRBJ2-5	NA	CASSDWPQETQYF	TGTGCCAGCAGTGATTGGCCCCAAGAGACCCAGTACTTC
TRBV11-3	13	NA	TRBJ2-5	NA	CASSFSRGETQYF	TGTGCCAGCAGCTTTTCCAGGGGAGAGACCCAGTACTTC
TRBV18	17	NA	TRBJ2-1	NA	CASSPKMTELISVEQFF	TGTGCCAGCTCACCTAAGATGACAGAGTTAATTTCGGTGGAGCAGTTCTTC
TRBV6-5	13	NA	TRBJ2-1	NA	CASSYAGYNEQFF	TGTGCCAGCAGTTACGCGGGATACAATGAGCAGTTCTTC
TRBV7-9	12	NA	TRBJ2-1	NA	CASSLGLNEQFF	TGTGCCAGCAGCTTAGGGCTCAATGAGCAGTTCTTC
TRBV20-1	11	NA	TRBJ2-4	NA	CSAARGNIQYF	TGCAGTGCTGCGCGAGGGAACATTCAGTACTTC
TRBV6-1	12	NA	TRBJ2-5	NA	CASRSGGETQYF	TGTGCCAGCAGGTCAGGGGGGGAGACCCAGTACTTC
TRBV10-2	13	NA	TRBJ1-2	NA	CASSDRGSYGYTF	TGCGCCAGCAGTGATCGGGGGAGCTATGGCTACACCTTC
TRBV19	14	TRBD1	TRBJ1-5	NA	CASSIGGGHQPQHF	TGTGCCAGTAGTATTGGAGGGGGCCACCAGCCCCAGCATTTT
TRBV6-1	14	NA	TRBJ1-1	NA	CASSEGWQNTEAFF	TGTGCCAGCAGTGAAGGATGGCAGAACACTGAAGCTTTCTTT
TRBV9	17	TRBD1	TRBJ2-1	once	CASSVHPGQGLYNEQFF	TGTGCCAGCAGCGTACATCCCGGACAGGGGCTCTACAATGAGCAGTTCTTC
TRBV5-1	13	NA	TRBJ2-7	NA	CASHLGEGDEQYF	TGCGCCAGCCATTTAGGAGAAGGGGACGAGCAGTACTTC
TRBV7-9	16	NA	TRBJ2-5	NA	CASSSARQGLGETQYF	TGTGCCAGCAGCTCAGCACGGCAGGGGCTTGGGGAGACCCAGTACTTC
TRBV4-1	14	NA	TRBJ1-2	NA	CASSQVGASHGYTF	TGCGCCAGCAGCCAAGTGGGGGCTAGTCACGGCTACACCTTC
TRBV4-2	18	TRBD2	TRBJ2-3	NA	CASSQDTPPVAGEYTQYF	TGTGCCAGCAGCCAAGATACCCCTCCGGTAGCGGGAGAATATACGCAGTATTTT
TRBV10-3	19	TRBD2	TRBJ2-3	NA	CAISGARDSGRQSTDTQYF	TGTGCCATCAGTGGGGCCCGGGATAGCGGGAGGCAAAGCACAGATACGCAGTATTTT
TRBV7-3	14	TRBD2	TRBJ2-7	NA	CASSLLAGGDEQYF	TGTGCCAGCAGCCTACTAGCGGGAGGTGACGAGCAGTACTTC
TRBV5-1	14	TRBD1	TRBJ1-2	NA	CASSLGGTGEGYTF	TGCGCCAGCAGCTTGGGAGGGACAGGGGAAGGCTACACCTTC
TRBV29-1	13	NA	TRBJ2-2	many	CSVEGLRTGELFF	TGCAGCGTTGAAGGTTTGAGGACCGGGGAGCTGTTTTTT
TRBV30	14	NA	TRBJ1-5	NA	CAWSFLRSNQPQHF	TGTGCCTGGAGCTTCCTCCGGAGCAATCAGCCCCAGCATTTT
TRBV5-1	14	TRBD1	TRBJ2-7	NA	CASSLIGQAYEQYF	TGCGCCAGCAGCTTGATCGGACAGGCCTACGAGCAGTACTTC
TRBV7-2	12	NA	TRBJ2-3	NA	CASSLDATTQYF	TGTGCCAGCAGCTTAGACGCCACAACGCAGTATTTT
TRBV6-5	14	NA	TRBJ1-2	NA	CASSYRGNNYGYTF	TGTGCCAGCAGTTACAGGGGTAATAACTATGGCTACACCTTC
TRBV19	15	TRBD2	TRBJ2-7	NA	CASSPRGGVSYEQYF	TGTGCCAGTAGTCCTCGGGGAGGGGTTTCCTACGAGCAGTACTTC
TRBV21-1	16	NA	TRBJ2-4	NA	CASSELTSGRSVIQYF	TGTGCCAGCAGCGAGCTAACAAGCGGCAGAAGCGTCATTCAGTACTTC
TRBV10-1	15	TRBD2	TRBJ2-7	NA	CASSEGTSVTYEQYF	TGCGCCAGCAGTGAGGGGACTAGCGTAACCTACGAGCAGTACTTC
TRBV7-3	13	NA	TRBJ2-1	NA	CASSLLAAGEQFF	TGTGCCAGCAGCTTATTAGCTGCTGGAGAGCAGTTCTTC
TRBV5-6	13	NA	TRBJ2-1	once	CASSLRRDNEQFF	TGTGCCAGCAGCCTCAGGCGGGACAATGAGCAGTTCTTC
TRBV19	13	TRBD2	TRBJ2-1	NA	CASSWTSGNEQFF	TGTGCCAGTAGTTGGACTAGCGGGAATGAGCAGTTCTTC
TRBV10-3	15	NA	TRBJ2-7	NA	CAISTDRDSFYEQYF	TGTGCCATCAGCACAGACCGGGACTCCTTCTACGAGCAGTACTTC
TRBV30	14	NA	TRBJ1-2	NA	CAWAIKRQNYGYTF	TGTGCCTGGGCAATTAAGAGACAGAACTATGGCTACACCTTC
TRBV10-1	14	TRBD2	TRBJ2-7	NA	CASSAGGDIYEQYF	TGCGCCAGCAGTGCGGGGGGGGACATCTACGAGCAGTACTTC
TRBV19	13	NA	TRBJ1-1	NA	CASTQQGRAEAFF	TGTGCCAGTACCCAACAGGGTAGGGCTGAAGCTTTCTTT
TRBV28	15	NA	TRBJ1-1	NA	CASNILPFMNTEAFF	TGTGCCAGCAACATTCTCCCGTTTATGAACACTGAAGCTTTCTTT
TRBV20-1	11	NA	TRBJ1-2	NA	CSASGVYGYTF	TGCAGTGCCTCAGGGGTCTATGGCTACACCTTC
TRBV25-1	13	TRBD2	TRBJ2-7	NA	CASSARTSGEQYF	TGTGCCAGCAGTGCCAGGACTAGTGGCGAGCAGTACTTC
TRBV7-2	14	TRBD2	TRBJ2-7	NA	CASSLTGLVSEQYF	TGTGCCAGCAGCTTAACAGGACTAGTTTCCGAGCAGTACTTC
TRBV19	14	TRBD2	TRBJ2-1	NA	CASKNSGFHNEQFF	TGTGCCAGTAAAAATAGCGGGTTCCACAATGAGCAGTTCTTC
TRBV19	13	TRBD1	TRBJ1-1	NA	CASRQGRNTEAFF	TGTGCCAGTAGACAGGGGCGGAACACTGAAGCTTTCTTT
TRBV6-5	12	NA	TRBJ2-7	NA	CASKSGSYEQYF	TGTGCCAGCAAGTCAGGTTCCTACGAGCAGTACTTC
TRBV6-5	15	NA	TRBJ2-1	once	CASKVQGSSYNEQFF	TGTGCCAGCAAAGTACAGGGTAGCTCCTACAATGAGCAGTTCTTC
TRBV9	15	TRBD2	TRBJ2-7	NA	CASSVAGTSQFEQYF	TGTGCCAGCAGCGTTGCCGGGACTAGTCAGTTCGAGCAGTACTTC
TRBV27	14	TRBD2	TRBJ2-7	NA	CASSLLAGTYEQYF	TGTGCCAGCAGTTTACTAGCGGGGACCTACGAGCAGTACTTC
TRBV19	15	NA	TRBJ2-2	NA	CASSSGGLYIGELFF	TGTGCCAGTAGCTCCGGAGGGCTCTACATCGGGGAGCTGTTTTTT
TRBV14	11	NA	TRBJ2-2	NA	CASSVTGELFF	TGTGCCAGCTCGGTCACCGGGGAGCTGTTTTTT
TRBV10-3	17	NA	TRBJ1-1	NA	CAISTPGIGSEDTEAFF	TGTGCCATCAGCACCCCAGGTATAGGGTCGGAGGACACTGAAGCTTTCTTT